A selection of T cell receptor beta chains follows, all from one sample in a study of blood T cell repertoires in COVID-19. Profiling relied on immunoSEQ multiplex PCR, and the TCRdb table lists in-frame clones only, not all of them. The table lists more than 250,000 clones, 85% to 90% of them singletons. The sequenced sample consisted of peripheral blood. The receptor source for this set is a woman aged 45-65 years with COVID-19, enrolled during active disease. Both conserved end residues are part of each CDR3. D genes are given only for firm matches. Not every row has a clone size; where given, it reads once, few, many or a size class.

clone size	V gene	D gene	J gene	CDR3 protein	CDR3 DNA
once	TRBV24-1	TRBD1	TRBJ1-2	CATSDGDRANYGYTF	TGTGCCACCAGTGATGGGGACAGAGCTAACTATGGCTACACCTTC
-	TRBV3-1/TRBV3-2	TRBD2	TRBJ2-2	CASSQGSGTKPGELFF	TGTGCCAGCAGCCAAGGGTCCGGGACTAAACCCGGGGAGCTGTTTTTT
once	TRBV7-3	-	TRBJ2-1	CASSNPNAAGTYNEQFF	TGTGCCAGCAGCAACCCGAATGCGGCGGGAACCTACAATGAGCAGTTCTTC
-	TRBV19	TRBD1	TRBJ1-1	CASSIPDRVNTEAFF	TGTGCCAGTAGTATCCCGGACAGGGTGAACACTGAAGCTTTCTTT
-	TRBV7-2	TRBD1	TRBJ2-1	CASSLEALGTGWQFF	TGTGCCAGCAGCTTAGAGGCGCTAGGGACAGGATGGCAGTTCTTC
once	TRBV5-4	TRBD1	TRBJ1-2	CASSLVRTGGSTNYGYTF	TGTGCCAGCAGCTTGGTCCGGACAGGGGGTTCGACTAACTATGGCTACACCTTC
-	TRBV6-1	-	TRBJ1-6	CASSEGTSNSPLHF	TGTGCCAGCAGTGAAGGGACATCTAATTCACCCCTCCACTTT
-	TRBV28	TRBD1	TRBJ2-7	CASSLSDSGTGGVLSYEQYF	TGTGCCAGCAGTTTATCCGATTCCGGGACAGGGGGCGTGCTCTCCTACGAGCAGTACTTC
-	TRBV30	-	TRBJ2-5	CAWSAGVETQYF	TGTGCCTGGAGTGCAGGGGTGGAGACCCAGTACTTC
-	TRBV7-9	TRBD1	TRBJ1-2	CASSSTGLSGYTF	TGTGCCAGCAGCTCGACAGGGTTATCTGGCTACACCTTC
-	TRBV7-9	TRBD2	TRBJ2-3	CASSLDLGLAGDSDTQYF	TGTGCCAGCAGCTTAGATCTAGGACTAGCGGGAGACTCAGATACGCAGTATTTT